The 15 T cell receptor beta chains listed next were all sequenced from one sample in a study of CD8+CD57+ T cells in acquired aplastic anemia. Genomic DNA served as template for TCR beta VDJ and CDR3 profiling. MiXCR, applied by TCRdb to the reads, yields one record per CDR3 protein. The table records 250,000 to 350,000 distinct CDR3 sequences, about 56% of them present only once. The source material was sorted CD4+, CD8+, or CD8+CD57+ T cells (not recorded which) from PBMCs. The receptors stem from a human donor with severe aplastic anemia or a healthy control (not recorded which).

As for this clonotype: A much larger clone is a single base away; this may be a read error. The chain couples TRBV7-9 to TRBJ1-1; D perhaps matches TRBD1 (5 bases). Germline assignment: CDR1 SEHNR and CDR2 FQNEAQ (reference sequence). The CDR3 totals 13 residues. The CDR3 spells CAGSSQGATEAFF. The CDR3 DNA is TGTGCCGGCAGCTCGCAGGGTGCAACTGAAGCTTTCTTT.

The CDR3 loop reads CASSFVGDSYNEQFF. CDR3 coding DNA: TGCGCCAGCAGCTTTGTGGGAGATTCTTACAATGAGCAGTTCTTC. This sequence joins TRBV5-1 and TRBJ2-1, with D perhaps matching TRBD2 (5 bases). This CDR3 has 15 amino acids. Trimming shortened V by 2 bases and J by 4 bases, and 13 bases separated the two germline ends. The germline V gene has CDR1 SGHRS and CDR2 YFSETQ.

This clonotype was found once. This chain connects TRBV20-1 to TRBJ2-7; 9 bases agree with TRBD2. The ends lost 1 base at V and 2 bases at J; junction bases unmatched: 6. The CDR3 spans 15 residues. Looked up from germline, CDR1 is DFQATT and CDR2 is SNEGSKA (reference sequence). The chain's CDR3 is CSARVERGVPYEQYF. The CDR3 nucleotides read TGCAGTGCTAGAGTGGAGCGGGGGGTACCCTACGAGCAGTACTTC.

The chain couples TRBV7-6 to TRBJ1-5, with a tentative D call TRBD1 (6 bases). This CDR3 is 14 amino acids long. Germline V gives CDR1 SGHVS, CDR2 FNYEAQ. V was pared by 2 bases and J by 4 bases, with 9 bases between. The CDR3 sequence is CASSLNRANQPQHF. Written as DNA, the CDR3 is TGTGCCAGCAGCTTAAACAGGGCTAATCAGCCCCAGCATTTT.

This clonotype was detected only a few times. J is TRBJ2-5 and V is TRBV9, with D possibly matching TRBD2 (5 bases). Per the germline V gene, CDR1 is SGDLS and CDR2 is YYNGEE. This CDR3 is built from 15 residues. Trimming took off 3 bases at V and 5 bases at J, with 17 bases between the two ends. The CDR3, as DNA: TGTGCCAGCAGCGCCGGCGGGTTTGGAAAGGAGACCCAGTACTTC. Its protein product is CASSAGGFGKETQYF.

The CDR3 here is CASSEGSGRGLDEQYF. CDR3 nucleotides: TGTGCCAGCAGTGAAGGTAGCGGGAGAGGCCTGGACGAGCAGTACTTC. The chain carries TRBV7-2 and TRBJ2-7, with TRBD2 matching over 9 bases. The CDR3 has 16 residues. V lost 6 bases and J lost 5; bases outside the gene matches: 14. Germline V gene data show CDR1 as SGHTA and CDR2 as FQGNSA.

There are many counts of this clonotype. The chain carries TRBV2 and TRBJ1-6, with D possibly matching TRBD1 (5 bases). The CDR3 loop spans 16 amino acids. The V gene's germline CDR1 is SNHLY and CDR2 FYNNEI. V dropped 7 bases and J dropped 6 bases, with 19 bases sitting between them. CDR3 sequence (DNA): TGTGCCAGCACCTACGGGGGGATGAGGATTAATTCACCCCTCCACTTT. Translating gives CASTYGGMRINSPLHF. The full variable domain, completed using reference TRBV2 and TRBJ1-6, is EPEVTQTPSHQVTQMGQEVILRCVPISNHLYFYWYRQILGQKVEFLVSFYNNEISEKSEIFDDQFSVERPDGSNFTLKIRSTKLEDSAMYFCASTYGGMRINSPLHFGNGTRLTVT.

This chain links TRBV20-1 with TRBJ1-2; D gene unclear. Germline values: CDR1 DFQATT, CDR2 SNEGSKA (reference sequence). Between the trimmed V and J ends, which lost 6 bases and 8 bases, there was a span of 19 bases. The CDR3 spans 13 residues. The CDR3 region is CSAIPPALNGYTF. CDR3 coding DNA: TGCAGTGCCATCCCGCCGGCGCTGAACGGCTACACCTTC.

The chain carries TRBV5-5 and TRBJ1-5; D possibly corresponds to TRBD1 (5 bases). Germline values: CDR1 SGHKS, CDR2 YYEKEE (reference sequence). This CDR3 is 14 amino acids long. V was trimmed by 2 bases and J by 5 bases, leaving 11 bases between them. CDR3 coding DNA: TGTGCCAGCAGCTTCCGGGACTCTGATCAGCCCCAGCATTTT. This codes for CASSFRDSDQPQHF.

This clonotype has just one count. The chain recombines TRBV19 with TRBJ1-1; unclear D gene. Germline V gene lookup returns CDR1 LNHDA and CDR2 SQIVND (reference sequence). This CDR3 contains 13 residues. The V end lost 6 bases, the J end lost 4 bases, and 12 bases lay between the germline ends. The CDR3 here is CASRPTRGTEAFF. The CDR3 nucleotides are TGTGCCAGTAGACCCACGCGCGGCACTGAAGCTTTCTTT.

V gene TRBV24-1 combines with J gene TRBJ1-5; 8 bases are shared with TRBD1. With V trimmed by 5 bases and J by 7 bases, 6 bases remained unmatched. The CDR3 contains 14 residues. Per germline, CDR1 KGHDR and CDR2 SFDVKD. The CDR3 sequence: CATSGQGAEQPQHF. The CDR3, as DNA: TGTGCCACCAGTGGGCAGGGGGCAGAACAGCCCCAGCATTTT.

In DNA, the CDR3 is TGCAGTGCTAGAGGGGACAGGAGCTCCTATGGCTACACCTTC. Translation gives CSARGDRSSYGYTF. The chain uses TRBV20-1 and TRBJ1-2; TRBD1 aligns across 8 bases. The ends lost 1 base at V and 4 bases at J; junction bases unmatched: 5. Germline assignment: CDR1 DFQATT and CDR2 SNEGSKA (reference sequence). The CDR3 runs to 14 residues.

In its sample, this clonotype was seen many times. Here the CDR3 reads CASSLLGPGAYNEQFF. Written as DNA, the CDR3 is TGTGCCAGCAGCTTACTAGGGCCTGGGGCCTACAATGAGCAGTTCTTC. V is TRBV9 and J is TRBJ2-1; D may be TRBD2 (5 bases). Germline lookup yields CDR1 SGDLS and CDR2 YYNGEE. There are 16 residues in the CDR3. Trimming pared 4 bases from V and 2 bases from J, leaving 16 bases between.

The V and J genes are TRBV10-3 and TRBJ1-1, with D maybe TRBD1 (6 bases). CDR3 length equals 12 residues. The ends were cut back, 4 bases at V and 12 bases at J, with 15 bases in the middle. The germline V gene has CDR1 ENHRY and CDR2 SYGVKD. Here the CDR3 DNA reads TGTGCCATCAGTGTAGATGACAGGATAACTTTCTTT. This translates into CAISVDDRITFF.

Remarks on this clonotype: One junction end does not reproduce the germline sequence, and a read error may be involved. The chain employs TRBV10-1 and TRBJ1-2; 8 bases align to TRBD1. The CDR3 sequence is 14 residues long. CDR1 and CDR2 from the germline V gene are WNHNN and SYGVQD (reference sequence). Here the CDR3 DNA reads TGTGCCAGCAGCGTTATGGACAGGGCATATGGCTACACCTTC. The encoded protein is CASSVMDRAYGYTF.